The 15 T cell receptor beta chains below come from one sample, sequenced in a study of blood T cell repertoires in COVID-19. Repertoires were generated with immunoSEQ multiplex PCR, while TCRdb's copy carries only in-frame clones and drops some. Of about 250,000 clones in the sample, around 89% were seen once. The sequenced sample was peripheral blood. The source of these receptors is an older woman with COVID-19, enrolled during active disease.

This chain links TRBV28 with TRBJ2-2; 7 bases are a match to TRBD1. V dropped 8 bases and J dropped 2; count of bases not matched to a gene: 5. CDR3 size: 14 residues. Germline V gene sequence: CDR1 MDHEN, CDR2 SYDVKM. The CDR3 loop reads CASHTGVNTGELFF. For the CDR3, the DNA is TGTGCCAGCCACACAGGGGTTAACACCGGGGAGCTGTTTTTT.

The CDR3 spells CASRGDRGLETQYF. In nucleotides, the CDR3 is TGTGCCAGCAGGGGCGACAGGGGGCTCGAGACCCAGTACTTC. V usage is TRBV5-4 and J usage is TRBJ2-5, with 10 bases aligning to TRBD1. Trimming cost V 5 bases and J 5 bases; bases outside gene matches: 6. The CDR3 has 14 amino acids. In germline, CDR1 is SGHNT, CDR2 YYREEE (reference sequence).

This rearrangement joins TRBV7-9 to TRBJ2-3; D is uncertain. The germline gives CDR1 SEHNR, CDR2 FQNEAQ (reference sequence). The CDR3 is 18 amino acids. Trimming removed 4 bases at V and 4 bases at J, with 24 bases between. This CDR3 is CASSSLNQATRRADTQYF. The CDR3 DNA is TGTGCCAGCAGCTCGCTCAACCAAGCGACCAGAAGAGCAGATACGCAGTATTTT.

The chain couples TRBV6-1 to TRBJ1-4; 8 positions agree with TRBD1. Germline assignment: CDR1 MNHNS and CDR2 SASEGT. After removal of 0 bases from V and 8 bases from J, the junction contained 11 bases not matched to a gene. The CDR3 is 17 residues long. CDR3 sequence: CASSEAAGGGLREKLFF. The CDR3 DNA reads as TGTGCCAGCAGTGAAGCCGCAGGGGGCGGGCTACGGGAAAAACTGTTTTTT.

This clone was counted a single time. The gene calls are TRBV18 and TRBJ2-1, with D tentatively TRBD2 (6 bases). The CDR3 runs 13 residues. The V gene lost 5 bases and the J gene lost 4 bases, with 9 bases spanning the gap. Germline CDR1 reads KGHSH; CDR2 reads LQKENI. CDR3 coding DNA: TGTGCCAGCTCATCCGGGGGTTACAATGAGCAGTTCTTC. Translating it yields CASSSGGYNEQFF.

The genes are TRBV27 and TRBJ2-5; 7 positions match TRBD2. The junction had 9 bases not matched to a gene; V was cut back by 8 bases and J by 3 bases. The CDR3 totals 14 residues. Germline V lookup: CDR1 MNHEY, CDR2 SMNVEV (reference sequence). CDR3 DNA: TGTGCCAGCTCCAGCGTCCTAGCGGAAGAGACCCAGTACTTC. Translated, it gives CASSSVLAEETQYF.

The chain is built from TRBV12-3 or TRBV12-4 and TRBJ1-5; D call uncertain. CDR3 length equals 13 residues. V was clipped by 6 bases and J by 7 bases, with 13 bases between them. The CDR3 DNA reads TGTGCCAGCAGCCGCGGGGATGGACAGCCCCAGCATTTT. Protein product: CASSRGDGQPQHF.

This clone was detected only a few times. The V call is TRBV19, the J call TRBJ1-2; weak D call: TRBD1 (6 bases). Germline CDR1 reads LNHDA; CDR2 reads SQIVND (reference sequence). V was shortened by 4 bases and J by 1 base, with 10 bases between the two germline ends. The CDR3 has 14 amino acids. This CDR3 reads CASSTQGRNYGYTF. The CDR3 region has the DNA TGTGCCAGTAGTACCCAGGGGCGTAACTATGGCTACACCTTC.

This chain uses TRBV20-1 with TRBJ1-1; D is uncertain. CDR1 is DFQATT, CDR2 SNEGSKA, per germline (reference sequence). CDR3 length: 14 residues. Between the trimmed V and J ends, which lost 3 bases and 0 bases, there was a span of 11 bases. CDR3 sequence: CSASLRGLNTEAFF. The CDR3 DNA follows: TGCAGTGCTAGTTTACGAGGGCTGAACACTGAAGCTTTCTTT.

The chain combines TRBV7-9 with TRBJ1-4; D not resolved. CDR1 and CDR2 (germline): SEHNR, FQNEAQ (reference sequence). Trimming left V 1 base short and J 3 bases short, with 9 bases between. This CDR3 region has 15 residues. For the CDR3, the DNA is TGTGCCAGCAGCTTAGATGTGGGAGCTAATGAAAAACTGTTTTTT. The encoded protein is CASSLDVGANEKLFF. The variable domain in full, completed from reference TRBV7-9 and TRBJ1-4, reads DTGVSQNPRHKITKRGQNVTFRCDPISEHNRLYWYRQTLGQGPEFLTYFQNEAQLEKSRLLSDRFSAERPKGSFSTLEIQRTEQGDSAMYLCASSLDVGANEKLFFGSGTQLSVL.

The V call is TRBV7-9, the J call TRBJ1-1; D is uncertain. The CDR3 loop spans 17 amino acids. In germline, CDR1 is SEHNR, CDR2 FQNEAQ (reference sequence). The V end lost 2 bases, the J end lost 3 bases, and 19 bases lay between the germline ends. CDR3 in amino acids: CASSLSVSGGRDTEAFF. The DNA for the CDR3 is TGTGCCAGCAGCTTATCGGTCTCGGGAGGGCGCGACACTGAAGCTTTCTTT.

The chain couples TRBV9 to TRBJ1-1; TRBD1 is a possible D gene (5 bases). The CDR3 extends over 14 amino acids. V lost 4 bases to trimming and J lost 3 bases, with 13 bases between them. Germline V lookup: CDR1 SGDLS, CDR2 YYNGEE. The CDR3 protein is CASSPSGGDTEAFF. DNA of the CDR3: TGTGCCAGCAGCCCGAGCGGGGGTGACACTGAAGCTTTCTTT.

This chain joins TRBV6-2 or TRBV6-3 and TRBJ1-2; TRBD1 is a possible D gene (6 bases). V lost 5 bases and J lost 10, with 11 bases in between. CDR1 and CDR2 from the germline V gene are MNHEY and SVGEGT. This CDR3 has 11 residues. The CDR3 reads CASSTRQAYTF. The CDR3, as DNA: TGTGCCAGCAGTACCCGACAGGCCTACACCTTC.

The chain joins TRBV6-4 to TRBJ2-3; 12 positions match TRBD2. V gave up 3 bases and J gave up 4 bases; unmatched junction bases: 5. This CDR3 spans 16 amino acids. Germline-derived CDR1 and CDR2 are MRHNA and SNTAGT. The CDR3 nucleotides read TGTGCCAGCAGTGAAACGACTAGCGGGGGCTCAGATACGCAGTATTTT. Protein product: CASSETTSGGSDTQYF.

This clone was counted a single time. Here the CDR3 DNA reads TGTGCCAGCAGCGGGACAACTAACTATGGCTACACCTTC. Protein sequence: CASSGTTNYGYTF. The chain joins TRBV5-4 to TRBJ1-2; tentative D call: TRBD1 (6 bases). There are 13 residues in the CDR3. Deletions cut 4 bases from V and 0 bases from J, with 7 bases between. Germline V gene data show CDR1 as SGHNT and CDR2 as YYREEE (reference sequence).